One and the same sample provided the 9 T cell receptor beta chains below, sequenced in a study of OX40 agonist ivuxolimab in advanced cancers. TCRdb keeps only in-frame clones here, not all; method: immunoSEQ multiplex PCR. This table has 70,000 or so clones, about 90% appearing once. Source: CD4+ or CD8+ T cells sorted from blood, taken in a trial of the OX40 agonist ivuxolimab. Receptor source: an adult with an advanced solid tumor such as melanoma, head and neck, liver or kidney cancer.

The chain joins TRBV7-8 to TRBJ2-1, with 9 bases aligning to TRBD2. Germline V gene data show CDR1 as SGHVS and CDR2 as FQNEAQ. V shed 2 bases and J 1 base; nucleotides not matched to a gene: 6. The CDR3 runs 17 residues. CDR3 coding DNA: TGTGCCAGCAGCTTAAATCTAGCGGGGCCTTCCTACAATGAGCAGTTCTTC. This encodes CASSLNLAGPSYNEQFF. The full variable domain, its missing parts supplied by reference TRBV7-8 and TRBJ2-1, is GAGVSQSPRYKVAKRGQDVALRCDPISGHVSLFWYQQALGQGPEFLTYFQNEAQLDKSGLPSDRFFAERPEGSVSTLKIQRTQQEDSAVYLCASSLNLAGPSYNEQFFGPGTRLTVL.

The chain has TRBV6-5 and TRBJ2-3; the match to TRBD2 covers 11 bases. The V and J ends lost 4 bases and 3 bases, in that order; junction bases with no gene match: 6. There are 16 residues in the CDR3. Germline loops: CDR1 MNHEY, CDR2 SVGAGI. CDR3 coding DNA: TGTGCCAGCAGTTCCGGACTAGCGGGTAGGACAGATACGCAGTATTTT. Translating it yields CASSSGLAGRTDTQYF.

The CDR3: CASSFLTDSLYEQYF. The CDR3, as DNA: TGTGCCAGCAGCTTTTTAACGGATAGCCTCTACGAGCAGTACTTC. The chain joins TRBV5-6 to TRBJ2-7, with unresolved D. V lost 2 bases and J 3 bases, leaving 15 bases between the germline ends. This CDR3 comprises 15 residues. Germline V gives CDR1 SGHDT, CDR2 YYEEEE.

The V call is TRBV27, the J call TRBJ1-1; D is perhaps TRBD1 (5 bases). Between the trimmed V and J ends, which lost 0 bases and 5 bases, there was a span of 10 bases. The CDR3 spans 14 residues. Germline-derived CDR1 and CDR2 are MNHEY and SMNVEV (reference sequence). The CDR3 DNA reads TGTGCCAGCAGTTTATCGGGGGGAGCGACTGAAGCTTTCTTT. Translating gives CASSLSGGATEAFF.

V usage is TRBV6-5 and J usage is TRBJ2-1; TRBD2 might be the D (6 bases). V dropped 6 bases and J dropped 8 bases, with 20 bases sitting between them. CDR3 length: 15 residues. Per germline, CDR1 MNHEY and CDR2 SVGAGI. CDR3 DNA: TGTGCCAGCAGGGCGTTGGAGGGCCAAACGGATGAGCAGTTCTTC. Its translation: CASRALEGQTDEQFF.

CDR3 DNA sequence: TGCGCCAGCAGCCAAGAGGGGGGCCCCTACGGCTACACCTTC. Translating it yields CASSQEGGPYGYTF. The chain uses TRBV4-1 and TRBJ1-2, with D perhaps TRBD1 (6 bases). The germline CDR1 and CDR2 sequences are MGHRA and YSYEKL. CDR3 length: 14 residues. V dropped 0 bases and J dropped 8 bases, with 13 bases sitting between them.

Only a few counts were recorded for this clone. The chain uses TRBV27 and TRBJ1-2; 10 bases fit TRBD1. CDR1 is MNHEY, CDR2 SMNVEV, per germline (reference sequence). The V segment lost 6 bases and the J segment 0 bases; nucleotides outside the gene matches: 7. This CDR3 spans 16 amino acids. The CDR3: CASRDLGQGSNYGYTF. The CDR3 DNA follows: TGTGCCAGCAGAGACCTGGGACAGGGGTCTAACTATGGCTACACCTTC.

The chain's CDR3 is CASSLPGTDGYTF. The CDR3 DNA follows: TGTGCCAGCAGTCTGCCCGGGACGGATGGCTACACCTTC. The V call is TRBV6-5, the J call TRBJ1-2, with D maybe TRBD1 (5 bases). V was cut by 5 bases and J by 6 bases, with 13 bases left in between. This CDR3 comprises 13 residues. In germline, CDR1 is MNHEY, CDR2 SVGAGI.

V is TRBV15 and J is TRBJ1-2, with TRBD1 matching 7 bases. The CDR3 has 15 residues. After removal of 4 bases from V and 2 bases from J, the junction contained 7 bases not matched to a gene. Germline lookup yields CDR1 LNHNV and CDR2 YYDKDF (reference sequence). The CDR3 loop reads CATSTFLQGNYGYTF. CDR3 coding DNA: TGTGCCACCAGCACCTTTCTACAGGGGAACTATGGCTACACCTTC.